These 10 T cell receptor beta chains originate from one sample sequenced in a study of cytomegalovirus exposure and HLA in healthy donors. PCR involved 60 Vbeta and 13 Jbeta primers. The repertoire was sequenced with immunoSEQ multiplex PCR; TCRdb's copy has only in-frame clones and lacks some. The sample totals some 110,000 clones. The sequencing input was PBMCs. Receptors originate from a man aged 18 to 29 in good health and CMV-seronegative.

This rearrangement joins TRBV30 to TRBJ2-7; tentative D call: TRBD2 (6 bases). In germline, CDR1 is GTSNPN, CDR2 SVGIG (reference sequence). Trimming shortened V by 0 bases and J by 6 bases, and 9 bases separated the two germline ends. This CDR3 is 12 amino acids long. This CDR3 is CAWSVTGVEQYF. The DNA for the CDR3 is TGTGCCTGGAGTGTAACGGGGGTCGAGCAGTACTTC.

The rearrangement uses TRBV5-6 and TRBJ2-7; D not resolved. V lost 4 bases to trimming and J lost 5 bases, with 7 bases between them. In germline, CDR1 is SGHDT, CDR2 YYEEEE. The CDR3 extends over 11 amino acids. The CDR3 sequence is CASSLNDEQYF. DNA for the CDR3: TGTGCCAGCAGCCTAAACGACGAGCAGTACTTC.

The chain joins TRBV30 to TRBJ2-3; possible D gene TRBD1, 5 bases. With 2 bases removed from V and 4 bases from J, the gap between germline ends came to 19 bases. CDR3 length equals 16 residues. Germline CDR1 is GTSNPN and CDR2 is SVGIG (reference sequence). The CDR3 here is CAWSSPDTKGADTQYF. CDR3 bases: TGTGCCTGGAGTTCTCCCGACACAAAAGGGGCAGATACGCAGTATTTT.

The rearrangement uses TRBV11-3 and TRBJ2-1; D is uncertain. The CDR3 loop spans 13 amino acids. Deletions cut 4 bases from V and 4 bases from J, with 8 bases between. Germline V CDR1 and CDR2: SGHNT, YENEEA. CDR3 DNA sequence: TGTGCCAGCAGCTCAAAAACTTACAATGAGCAGTTCTTC. As protein: CASSSKTYNEQFF.

This chain connects TRBV5-1 to TRBJ2-1; D is unclear. Looked up from germline, CDR1 is SGHRS and CDR2 is YFSETQ. V shed 3 bases and J shed 3 bases, with 7 bases lying between them. This CDR3 is 13 amino acids long. The CDR3 protein is CASSSVDYNEQFF. The CDR3, as DNA: TGCGCCAGCAGCTCTGTAGACTACAATGAGCAGTTCTTC.

The rearrangement uses TRBV4-2 and TRBJ2-7; 10 positions agree with TRBD2. CDR1 and CDR2 (germline): LGHNA, YNFKEQ. V shed 3 bases and J 4 bases; nucleotides not matched to a gene: 15. The CDR3 runs 18 residues. Here the CDR3 reads CASSHDPPGLAGAYEQYF. Written as DNA, the CDR3 is TGTGCCAGCAGCCACGACCCGCCGGGGCTAGCGGGAGCGTACGAGCAGTACTTC.

This chain links TRBV5-1 with TRBJ2-7, with a tentative D call TRBD1 (6 bases). With 1 base removed from V and 4 bases from J, the gap between germline ends came to 9 bases. The CDR3 totals 13 residues. The V gene's germline CDR1 is SGHRS and CDR2 YFSETQ. The CDR3 sequence is CASSLSGVYEQYF. CDR3 coding DNA: TGCGCCAGCAGCTTGTCAGGGGTATACGAGCAGTACTTC.

The chain uses TRBV6-1 and TRBJ2-7; TRBD2 agrees at 8 bases. Germline CDR1 is MNHNS and CDR2 is SASEGT. The CDR3 consists of 15 residues. V shed 1 base, J shed 0 bases, and the junction held 2 bases outside the gene matches. The CDR3 DNA is TGTGCCAGCAGTGAAGGCAGCGGGGGCTCCTACGAGCAGTACTTC. Amino acid sequence: CASSEGSGGSYEQYF.

The rearrangement links TRBV9 to TRBJ2-1, with TRBD2 identical over 10 bases. Per germline, CDR1 SGDLS and CDR2 YYNGEE. The ends lost 3 bases at V and 1 base at J; junction bases unmatched: 7. CDR3 length equals 17 residues. This chain's CDR3 is CASSGPSGSISYNEQFF. CDR3 DNA sequence: TGTGCCAGCAGCGGACCTAGCGGGAGTATATCCTACAATGAGCAGTTCTTC.

The rearrangement joins TRBV10-3 to TRBJ2-4; 9 nucleotides match TRBD1. Germline CDR1 is ENHRY and CDR2 is SYGVKD. The CDR3 runs to 15 residues. J lost 8 bases, V lost 3 bases, and 8 bases had no gene match. The CDR3: CAISDWEQGADIQYF. The CDR3, as DNA: TGTGCCATCAGTGATTGGGAACAGGGGGCGGACATTCAGTACTTC.